This entry lists 3 T cell receptor beta chains sequenced from one sample in a study of blood T cell repertoires in COVID-19 (dated by TCRdb to 2018 to 2021). The library relied on the immunoSEQ multiplex PCR assay. TCRdb retrieved this table from immuneACCESS and kept in-frame rearrangements only. Not all clones are present; in checked studies, unresolved V genes account for under half, and no reason is known for the remainder. Here the sample has hundreds of thousands of clones; approximately 90% occur a single time. Jointly, the top ten make up roughly 10% of the sample. Sequencing was performed on PBMCs or T cells enriched from blood (not recorded which). The receptors were gathered from a woman aged 45 to 65 who had recovered from COVID-19.

The chain employs TRBV29-1 and TRBJ1-2, with TRBD1 matching 9 bases. Trimming removed 6 bases from V and 8 bases from J; junction bases left unmatched: 7. This CDR3 region has 12 residues. From germline, CDR1 is SQVTM and CDR2 ANQGSEA. The CDR3 coding sequence is TGCAGCGTCGCCGGGACAGGGAGCGGCTACACCTTC. Translating it yields CSVAGTGSGYTF.

The chain employs TRBV30 and TRBJ2-5; 7 positions agree with TRBD1. With V trimmed by 3 bases and J by 7 bases, 14 bases remained unmatched. Germline V gene lookup returns CDR1 GTSNPN and CDR2 SVGIG (reference sequence). There are 15 residues in the CDR3. The CDR3 nucleotides read TGTGCCTGGAGCACCAAAAACAGGGGCTCCGGGACCCAGTACTTC. Protein product: CAWSTKNRGSGTQYF. The entire variable domain, with the rest obtained from reference TRBV30 and TRBJ2-5, is as follows: SQTIHQWPATLVQPVGSPLSLECTVEGTSNPNLYWYRQAAGRGLQLLFYSVGIGQISSEVPQNLSASRPQDRQFILSSKKLLLSDSGFYLCAWSTKNRGSGTQYFGPGTRLLVL.

This chain connects TRBV18 to TRBJ1-6, with TRBD1 as a possible D gene (5 bases). Trimming took off 2 bases at V and 10 bases at J, with 15 bases between the two ends. Germline V gene data show CDR1 as KGHSH and CDR2 as LQKENI. This CDR3 is built from 15 residues. The CDR3 DNA reads TGTGCCAGCTCACCAGCCATAGGGGCGGCATCACCCCTCCACTTT. The encoded protein is CASSPAIGAASPLHF.